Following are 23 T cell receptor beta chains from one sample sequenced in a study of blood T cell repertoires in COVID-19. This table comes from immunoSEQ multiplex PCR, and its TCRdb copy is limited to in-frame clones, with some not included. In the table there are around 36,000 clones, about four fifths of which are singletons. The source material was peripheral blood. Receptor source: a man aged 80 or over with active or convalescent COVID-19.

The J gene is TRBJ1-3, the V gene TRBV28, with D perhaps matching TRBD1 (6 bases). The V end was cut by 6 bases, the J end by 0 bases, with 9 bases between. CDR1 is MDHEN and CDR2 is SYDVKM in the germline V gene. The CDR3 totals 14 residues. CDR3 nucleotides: TGTGCCAGCAGACTAGGGGGCTCTGGAAACACCATATATTTT. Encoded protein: CASRLGGSGNTIYF.

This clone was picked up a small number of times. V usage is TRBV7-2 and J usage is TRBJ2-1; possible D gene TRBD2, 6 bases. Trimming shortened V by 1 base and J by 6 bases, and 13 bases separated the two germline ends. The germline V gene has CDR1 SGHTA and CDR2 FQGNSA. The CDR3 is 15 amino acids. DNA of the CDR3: TGTGCCAGCAGCTTAGGAACTAGCTTATTCAATGAGCAGTTCTTC. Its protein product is CASSLGTSLFNEQFF.

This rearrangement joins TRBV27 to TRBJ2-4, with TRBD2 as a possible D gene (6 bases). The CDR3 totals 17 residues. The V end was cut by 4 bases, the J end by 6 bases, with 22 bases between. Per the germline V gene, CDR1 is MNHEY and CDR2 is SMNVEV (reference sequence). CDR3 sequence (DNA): TGTGCCAGCAGTTATCCGGGACCTCCTGGGCGGGGAAACATTCAGTACTTC. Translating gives CASSYPGPPGRGNIQYF.

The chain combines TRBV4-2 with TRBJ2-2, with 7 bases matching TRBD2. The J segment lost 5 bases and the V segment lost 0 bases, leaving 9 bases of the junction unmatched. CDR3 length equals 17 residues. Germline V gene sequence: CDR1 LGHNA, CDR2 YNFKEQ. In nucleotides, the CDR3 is TGTGCCAGCAGCCAAGATGGGCGACTAGCAGGGACCGGGGAGCTGTTTTTT. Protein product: CASSQDGRLAGTGELFF.

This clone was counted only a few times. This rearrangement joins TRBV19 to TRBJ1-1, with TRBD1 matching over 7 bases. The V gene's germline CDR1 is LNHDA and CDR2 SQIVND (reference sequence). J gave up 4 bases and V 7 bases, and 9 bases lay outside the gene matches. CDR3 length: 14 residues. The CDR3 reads CASTPGGRGTEAFF. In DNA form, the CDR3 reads TGTGCCAGTACCCCAGGGGGGCGAGGCACTGAAGCTTTCTTT.

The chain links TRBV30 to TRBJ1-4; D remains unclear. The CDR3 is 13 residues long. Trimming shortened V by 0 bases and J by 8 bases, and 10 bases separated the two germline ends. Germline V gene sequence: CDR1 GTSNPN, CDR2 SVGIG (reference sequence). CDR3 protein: CAWSVGGLEKLFF. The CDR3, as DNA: TGTGCCTGGAGTGTAGGAGGGTTAGAAAAACTGTTTTTT.

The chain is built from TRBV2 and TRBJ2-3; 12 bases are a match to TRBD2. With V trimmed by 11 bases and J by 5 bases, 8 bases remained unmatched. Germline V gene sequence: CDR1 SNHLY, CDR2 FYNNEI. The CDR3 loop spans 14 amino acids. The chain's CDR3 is CACGLAGSRDTQYF. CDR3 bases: TGTGCCTGTGGACTAGCGGGGTCCCGAGATACGCAGTATTTT.

The CDR3 region has the DNA TGTGCCACCAGTCCTTTCCAGGGGGGTACGCAGTATTTT. This translates into CATSPFQGGTQYF. The V gene is TRBV24-1, the J gene TRBJ2-3; D is possibly TRBD1 (7 bases). V shed 6 bases and J shed 8 bases, with 14 bases lying between them. Germline CDR1 is KGHDR and CDR2 is SFDVKD. This CDR3 region has 13 residues.

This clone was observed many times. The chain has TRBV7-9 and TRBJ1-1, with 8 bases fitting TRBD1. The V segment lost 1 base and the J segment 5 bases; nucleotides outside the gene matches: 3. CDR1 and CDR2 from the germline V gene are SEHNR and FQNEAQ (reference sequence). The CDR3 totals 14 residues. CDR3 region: CASSLVQGGTEAFF. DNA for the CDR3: TGTGCCAGCAGCTTAGTACAGGGGGGAACTGAAGCTTTCTTT.

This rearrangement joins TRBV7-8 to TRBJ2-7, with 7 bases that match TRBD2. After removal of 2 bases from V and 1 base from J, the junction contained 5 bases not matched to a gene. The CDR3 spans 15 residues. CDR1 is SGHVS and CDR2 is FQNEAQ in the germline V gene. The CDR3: CASSLSLAASYEQYF. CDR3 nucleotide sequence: TGTGCCAGCAGCTTATCCCTAGCGGCATCCTACGAGCAGTACTTC. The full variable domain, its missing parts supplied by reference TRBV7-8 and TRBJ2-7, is GAGVSQSPRYKVAKRGQDVALRCDPISGHVSLFWYQQALGQGPEFLTYFQNEAQLDKSGLPSDRFFAERPEGSVSTLKIQRTQQEDSAVYLCASSLSLAASYEQYFGPGTRLTVT.

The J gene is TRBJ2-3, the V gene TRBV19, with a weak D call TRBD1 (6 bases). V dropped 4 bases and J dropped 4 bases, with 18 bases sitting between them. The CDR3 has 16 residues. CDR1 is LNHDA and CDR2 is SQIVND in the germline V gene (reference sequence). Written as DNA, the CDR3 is TGTGCCAGTAGTAAGAACAGGGTCAGCGGTTCAGATACGCAGTATTTT. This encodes CASSKNRVSGSDTQYF.

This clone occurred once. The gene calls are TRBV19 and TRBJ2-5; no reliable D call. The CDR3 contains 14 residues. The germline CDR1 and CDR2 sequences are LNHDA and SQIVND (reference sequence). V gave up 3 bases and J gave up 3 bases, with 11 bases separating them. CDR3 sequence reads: CASSIAGWEETQYF. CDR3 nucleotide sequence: TGTGCCAGTAGTATTGCAGGATGGGAAGAGACCCAGTACTTC.

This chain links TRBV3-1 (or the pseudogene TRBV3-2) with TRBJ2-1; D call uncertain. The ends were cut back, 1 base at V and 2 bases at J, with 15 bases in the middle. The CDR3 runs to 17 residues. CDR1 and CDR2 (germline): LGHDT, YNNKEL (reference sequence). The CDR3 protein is CASSQGRSSDAYNEQFF. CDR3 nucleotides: TGTGCCAGCAGCCAAGGCCGGTCGAGCGATGCCTACAATGAGCAGTTCTTC.

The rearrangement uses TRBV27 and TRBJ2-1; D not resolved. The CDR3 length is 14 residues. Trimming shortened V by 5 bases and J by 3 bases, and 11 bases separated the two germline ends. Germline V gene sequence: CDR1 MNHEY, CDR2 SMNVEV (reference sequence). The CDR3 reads CASSPLASYNEQFF. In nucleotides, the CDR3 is TGTGCCAGCAGTCCTCTTGCTAGCTACAATGAGCAGTTCTTC.

CDR3 coding DNA: TGTGCCAGCGCCCCGGAGGGCCTTAGGTCCTACAATGAGCAGTTCTTC. Translated, it gives CASAPEGLRSYNEQFF. The chain carries TRBV27 and TRBJ2-1, with D maybe TRBD2 (6 bases). V lost 8 bases, J lost 1 base, and 18 bases lay in between. CDR1 and CDR2 (germline): MNHEY, SMNVEV (reference sequence). The CDR3 sequence is 16 residues long.

DNA for the CDR3: TGCGCCAGCAGCCAACTGCCGGGACAGGGCAATGAGCAGTTCTTC. Residues: CASSQLPGQGNEQFF. The chain uses TRBV4-1 and TRBJ2-1, with 9 bases identical to TRBD1. V trimming: 2 bases; J trimming: 6 bases; junction bases outside the gene matches: 5. CDR3 length: 15 residues. Germline V gene sequence: CDR1 MGHRA, CDR2 YSYEKL.

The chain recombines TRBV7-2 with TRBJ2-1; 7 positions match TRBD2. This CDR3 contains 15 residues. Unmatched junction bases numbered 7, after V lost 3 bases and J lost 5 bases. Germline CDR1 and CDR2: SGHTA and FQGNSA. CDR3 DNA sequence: TGTGCCAGCAGCTTGGGGAGGGGTCCCAACAATGAGCAGTTCTTC. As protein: CASSLGRGPNNEQFF.

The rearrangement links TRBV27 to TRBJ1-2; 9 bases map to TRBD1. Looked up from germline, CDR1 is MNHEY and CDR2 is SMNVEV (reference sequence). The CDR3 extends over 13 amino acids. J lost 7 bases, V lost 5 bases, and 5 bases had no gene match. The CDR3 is CASSPGQGPGYTF. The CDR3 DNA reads TGTGCCAGCAGTCCGGGACAGGGACCTGGCTACACCTTC.

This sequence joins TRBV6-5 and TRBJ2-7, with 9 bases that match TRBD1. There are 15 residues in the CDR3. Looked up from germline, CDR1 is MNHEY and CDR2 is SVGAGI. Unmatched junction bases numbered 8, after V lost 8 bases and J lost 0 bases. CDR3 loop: CASVTGGAGSYEQYF. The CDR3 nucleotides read TGTGCCAGCGTTACAGGGGGCGCGGGCTCCTACGAGCAGTACTTC.

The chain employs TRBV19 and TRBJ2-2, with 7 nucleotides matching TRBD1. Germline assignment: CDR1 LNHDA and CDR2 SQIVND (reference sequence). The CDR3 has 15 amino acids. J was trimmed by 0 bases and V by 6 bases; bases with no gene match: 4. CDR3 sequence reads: CASRNRGSNTGELFF. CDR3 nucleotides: TGTGCCAGTAGGAACAGGGGCTCGAACACCGGGGAGCTGTTTTTT.

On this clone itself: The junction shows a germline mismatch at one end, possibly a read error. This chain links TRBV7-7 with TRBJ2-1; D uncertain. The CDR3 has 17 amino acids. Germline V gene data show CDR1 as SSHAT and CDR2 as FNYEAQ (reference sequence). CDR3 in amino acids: CASSPSFSRSSYNEQFF. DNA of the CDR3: TGTGCTAGCAGTCCTTCCTTTAGCCGAAGCTCCTACAATGAGCAGTTCTTC.

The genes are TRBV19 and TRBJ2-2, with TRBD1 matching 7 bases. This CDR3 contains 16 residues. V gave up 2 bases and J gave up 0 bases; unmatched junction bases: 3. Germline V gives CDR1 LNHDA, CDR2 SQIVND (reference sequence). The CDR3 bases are TGTGCCAGTAGTATATCTGGGACAGCGAACACCGGGGAGCTGTTTTTT. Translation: CASSISGTANTGELFF.

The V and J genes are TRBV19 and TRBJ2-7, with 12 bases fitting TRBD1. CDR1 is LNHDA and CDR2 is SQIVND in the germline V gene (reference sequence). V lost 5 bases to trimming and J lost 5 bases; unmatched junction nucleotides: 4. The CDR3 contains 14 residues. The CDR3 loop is CASSPGTGGDEQYF. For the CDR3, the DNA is TGTGCCAGTAGTCCCGGGACAGGGGGCGACGAGCAGTACTTC.